This TCR beta chain was sequenced in a study of CD8 T cells in ankylosing spondylitis. Broader study findings: Within ankylosing spondylitis blood, a TCR beta motif made up of seven to nine highly homologous variants appeared to be characteristic.

TCR beta libraries were made by quantitative 5'-RACE with molecular barcodes. TCRdb redid the calling of the 5' RACE reads with MiXCR, one entry per CDR3 protein. This repertoire shows about 440,000 distinct CDR3 sequences, roughly 15% found once; its top ten account for approximately 1%. As concerns this clonotype: Antigen unknown.

This clonotype was sampled from a male donor with ankylosing spondylitis. Sample: blood, either unsorted or a sorted T cell fraction (not recorded which).

This CDR3 reads CASSFARTLNTEAFF. The CDR3 DNA reads as TGTGCCAGCAGCTTTGCTAGGACTTTAAACACTGAAGCTTTCTTT. V and J are TRBV7-2 and TRBJ1-1; D gene unclear. V lost 3 bases and J 2 bases, leaving 13 bases between the germline ends. The germline V gene has CDR1 SGHTA and CDR2 FQGNSA. This CDR3 comprises 15 residues.